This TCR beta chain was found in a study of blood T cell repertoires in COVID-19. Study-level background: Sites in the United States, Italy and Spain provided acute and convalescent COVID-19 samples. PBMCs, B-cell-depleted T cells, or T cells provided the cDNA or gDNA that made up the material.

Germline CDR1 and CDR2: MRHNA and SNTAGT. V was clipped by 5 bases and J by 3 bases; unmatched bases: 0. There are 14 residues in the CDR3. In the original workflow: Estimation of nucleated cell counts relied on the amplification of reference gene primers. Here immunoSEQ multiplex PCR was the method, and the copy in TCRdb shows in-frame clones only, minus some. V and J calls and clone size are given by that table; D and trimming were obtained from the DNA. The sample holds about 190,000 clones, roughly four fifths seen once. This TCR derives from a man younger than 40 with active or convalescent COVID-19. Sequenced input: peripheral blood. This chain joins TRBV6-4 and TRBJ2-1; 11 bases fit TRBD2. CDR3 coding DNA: TGTGCCAGCAGTCTAGCGGGGGGCTACAATGAGCAGTTCTTC. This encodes CASSLAGGYNEQFF.